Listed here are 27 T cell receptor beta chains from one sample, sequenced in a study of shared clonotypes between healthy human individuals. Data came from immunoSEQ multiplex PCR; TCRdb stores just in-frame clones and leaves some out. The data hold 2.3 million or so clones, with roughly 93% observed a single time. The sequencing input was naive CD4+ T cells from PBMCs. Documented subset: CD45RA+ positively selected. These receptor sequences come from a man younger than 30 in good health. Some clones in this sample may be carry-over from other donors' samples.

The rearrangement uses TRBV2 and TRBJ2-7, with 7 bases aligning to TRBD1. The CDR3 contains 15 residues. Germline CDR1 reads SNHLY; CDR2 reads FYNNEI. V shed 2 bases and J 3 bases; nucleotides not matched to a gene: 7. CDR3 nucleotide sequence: TGTGCCAGCAGTGAATTATGGGACAGCCGCTACGAGCAGTACTTC. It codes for CASSELWDSRYEQYF.

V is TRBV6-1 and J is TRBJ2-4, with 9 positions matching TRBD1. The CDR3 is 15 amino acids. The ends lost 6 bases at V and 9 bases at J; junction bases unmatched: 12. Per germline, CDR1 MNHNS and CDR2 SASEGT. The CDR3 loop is CASRRDRELLAIQYF. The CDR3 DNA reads TGTGCCAGCAGACGGGACAGGGAGCTCCTAGCCATTCAGTACTTC.

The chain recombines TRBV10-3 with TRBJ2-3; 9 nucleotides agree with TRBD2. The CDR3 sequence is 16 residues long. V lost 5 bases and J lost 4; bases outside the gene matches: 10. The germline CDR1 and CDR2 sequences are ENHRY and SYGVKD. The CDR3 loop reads CAISTKTSGSSDTQYF. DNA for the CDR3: TGTGCCATCAGTACCAAGACTAGCGGTTCTTCAGATACGCAGTATTTT.

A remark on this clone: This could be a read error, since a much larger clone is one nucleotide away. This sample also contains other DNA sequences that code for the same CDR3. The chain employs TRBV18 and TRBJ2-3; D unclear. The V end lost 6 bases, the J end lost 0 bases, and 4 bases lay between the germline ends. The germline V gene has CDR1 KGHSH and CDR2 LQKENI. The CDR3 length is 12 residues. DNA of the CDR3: TGTGCCAGCTCCCCTAGCACAGATACGCAGTATTTT. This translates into CASSPSTDTQYF.

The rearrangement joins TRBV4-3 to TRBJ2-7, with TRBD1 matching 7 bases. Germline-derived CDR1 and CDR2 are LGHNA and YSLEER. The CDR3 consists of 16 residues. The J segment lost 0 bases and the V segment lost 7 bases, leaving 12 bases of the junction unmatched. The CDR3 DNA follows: TGCGCCAGCACCGGGACAGAGAGATCTAGCTCCTACGAGCAGTACTTC. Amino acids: CASTGTERSSSYEQYF.

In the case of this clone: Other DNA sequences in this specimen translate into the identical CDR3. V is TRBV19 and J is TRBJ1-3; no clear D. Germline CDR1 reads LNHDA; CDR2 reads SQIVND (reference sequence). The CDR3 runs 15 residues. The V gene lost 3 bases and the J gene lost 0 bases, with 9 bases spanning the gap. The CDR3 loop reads CASSILGSSGNTIYF. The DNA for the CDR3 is TGTGCCAGTAGTATTCTTGGGAGCTCTGGAAACACCATATATTTT.

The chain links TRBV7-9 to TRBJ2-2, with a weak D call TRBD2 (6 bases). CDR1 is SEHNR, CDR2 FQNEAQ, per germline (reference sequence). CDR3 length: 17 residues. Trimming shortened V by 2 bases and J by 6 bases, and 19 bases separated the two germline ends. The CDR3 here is CASSLQGGTAHAGELFF. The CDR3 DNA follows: TGTGCCAGCAGCTTACAAGGCGGGACTGCTCACGCCGGGGAGCTGTTTTTT.

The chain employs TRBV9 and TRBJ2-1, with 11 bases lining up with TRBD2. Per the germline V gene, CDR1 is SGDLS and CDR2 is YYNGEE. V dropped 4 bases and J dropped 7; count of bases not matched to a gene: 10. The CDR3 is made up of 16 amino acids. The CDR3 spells CASSTQTSGSINEQFF. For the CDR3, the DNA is TGTGCCAGCAGCACACAAACTAGCGGGAGTATAAATGAGCAGTTCTTC.

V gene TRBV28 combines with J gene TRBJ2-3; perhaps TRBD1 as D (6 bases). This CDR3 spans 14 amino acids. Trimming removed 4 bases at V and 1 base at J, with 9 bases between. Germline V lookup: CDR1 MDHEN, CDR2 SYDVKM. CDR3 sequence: CASSSGARTDTQYF. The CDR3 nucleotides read TGTGCCAGCAGTTCAGGGGCCCGCACAGATACGCAGTATTTT.

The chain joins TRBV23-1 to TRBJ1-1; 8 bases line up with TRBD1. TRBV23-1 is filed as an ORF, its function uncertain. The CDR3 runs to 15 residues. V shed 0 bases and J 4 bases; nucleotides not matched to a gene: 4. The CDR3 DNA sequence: TGCGCCAGCAGTCAATCCCAGGGGGCATGCACTGAAGCTTTCTTT. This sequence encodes CASSQSQGACTEAFF.

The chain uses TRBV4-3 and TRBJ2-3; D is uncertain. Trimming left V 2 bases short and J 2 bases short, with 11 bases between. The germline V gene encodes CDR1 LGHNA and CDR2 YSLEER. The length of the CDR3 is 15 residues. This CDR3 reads CASSQRGSYTDTQYF. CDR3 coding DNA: TGCGCCAGCAGCCAAAGAGGCTCCTACACAGATACGCAGTATTTT.

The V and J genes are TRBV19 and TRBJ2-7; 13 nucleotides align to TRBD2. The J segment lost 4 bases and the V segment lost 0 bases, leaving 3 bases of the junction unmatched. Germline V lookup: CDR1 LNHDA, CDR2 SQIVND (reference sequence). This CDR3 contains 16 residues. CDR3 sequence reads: CASSIDGTSGMYEQYF. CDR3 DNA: TGTGCCAGTAGTATAGATGGGACTAGCGGGATGTACGAGCAGTACTTC.

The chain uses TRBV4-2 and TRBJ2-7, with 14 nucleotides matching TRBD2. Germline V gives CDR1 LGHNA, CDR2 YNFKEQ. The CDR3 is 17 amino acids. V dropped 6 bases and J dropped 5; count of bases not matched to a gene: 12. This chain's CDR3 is CASRERLAGGPLDEQYF. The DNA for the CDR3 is TGTGCCAGCAGGGAAAGACTAGCGGGAGGGCCCTTGGACGAGCAGTACTTC.

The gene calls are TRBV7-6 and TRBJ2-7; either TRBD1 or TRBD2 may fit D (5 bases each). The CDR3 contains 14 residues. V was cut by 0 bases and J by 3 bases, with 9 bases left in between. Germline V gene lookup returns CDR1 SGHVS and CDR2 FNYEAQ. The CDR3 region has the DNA TGTGCCAGCAGCTTAGCCTGGGGGAACTACGAGCAGTACTTC. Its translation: CASSLAWGNYEQYF.

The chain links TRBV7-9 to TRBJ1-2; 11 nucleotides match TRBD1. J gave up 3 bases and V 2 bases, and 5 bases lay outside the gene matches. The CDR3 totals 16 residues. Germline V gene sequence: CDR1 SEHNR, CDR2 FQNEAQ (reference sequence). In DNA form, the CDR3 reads TGTGCCAGCAGCTTACTTCCGGGACAGGGGGACTATGGCTACACCTTC. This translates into CASSLLPGQGDYGYTF. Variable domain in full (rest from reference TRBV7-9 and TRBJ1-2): DTGVSQNPRHKITKRGQNVTFRCDPISEHNRLYWYRQTLGQGPEFLTYFQNEAQLEKSRLLSDRFSAERPKGSFSTLEIQRTEQGDSAMYLCASSLLPGQGDYGYTFGSGTRLTVV.

In DNA form, the CDR3 reads TGTGCCAGCAGTTGGACAGGGAGAACAATGAACACTGAAGCTTTCTTT. Encoded protein: CASSWTGRTMNTEAFF. The chain links TRBV28 to TRBJ1-1, with 8 bases fitting TRBD1. This CDR3 has 16 residues. V shed 4 bases, J shed 0 bases, and the junction held 7 bases outside the gene matches. The germline V gene encodes CDR1 MDHEN and CDR2 SYDVKM.

This CDR3 reads CASSTRTSGASTDTQYF. The CDR3 coding sequence is TGTGCCAGCAGTACCCGGACTAGCGGGGCAAGCACAGATACGCAGTATTTT. The V gene is TRBV28, the J gene TRBJ2-3; 12 bases are shared with TRBD2. The CDR3 totals 17 residues. V trimming: 5 bases; J trimming: 0 bases; junction bases outside the gene matches: 6. Germline assignment: CDR1 MDHEN and CDR2 SYDVKM. Full variable domain (outside the CDR3, taken from reference TRBV28 and TRBJ2-3): DVKVTQSSRYLVKRTGEKVFLECVQDMDHENMFWYRQDPGLGLRLIYFSYDVKMKEKGDIPEGYSVSREKKERFSLILESASTNQTSMYLCASSTRTSGASTDTQYFGPGTRLTVL.

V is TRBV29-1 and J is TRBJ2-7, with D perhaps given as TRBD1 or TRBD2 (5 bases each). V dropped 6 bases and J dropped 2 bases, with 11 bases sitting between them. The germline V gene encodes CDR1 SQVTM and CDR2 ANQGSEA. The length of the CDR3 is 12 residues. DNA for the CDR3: TGCAGCGTGGAGGAACAGGCCTACGAGCAGTACTTC. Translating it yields CSVEEQAYEQYF.

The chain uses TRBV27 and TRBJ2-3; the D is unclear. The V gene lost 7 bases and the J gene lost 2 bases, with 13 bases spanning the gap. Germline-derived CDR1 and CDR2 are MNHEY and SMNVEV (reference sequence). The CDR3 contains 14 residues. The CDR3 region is CASTRKGSTDTQYF. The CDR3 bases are TGTGCCAGCACCCGGAAGGGATCCACAGATACGCAGTATTTT.

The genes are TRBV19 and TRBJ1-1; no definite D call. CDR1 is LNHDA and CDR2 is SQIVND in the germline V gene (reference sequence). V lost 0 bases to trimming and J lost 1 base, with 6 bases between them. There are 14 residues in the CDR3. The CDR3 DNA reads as TGTGCCAGTAGTATAGATCGCTGGAACACTGAAGCTTTCTTT. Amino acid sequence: CASSIDRWNTEAFF. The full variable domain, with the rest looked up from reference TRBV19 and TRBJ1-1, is DGGITQSPKYLFRKEGQNVTLSCEQNLNHDAMYWYRQDPGQGLRLIYYSQIVNDFQKGDIAEGYSVSREKKESFPLTVTSAQKNPTAFYLCASSIDRWNTEAFFGQGTRLTVV.

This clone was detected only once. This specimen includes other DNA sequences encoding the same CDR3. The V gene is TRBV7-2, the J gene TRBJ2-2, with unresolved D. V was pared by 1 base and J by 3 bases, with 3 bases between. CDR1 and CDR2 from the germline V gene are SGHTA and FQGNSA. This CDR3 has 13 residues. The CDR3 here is CASSLGHTGELFF. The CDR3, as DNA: TGTGCCAGCAGCTTAGGCCACACCGGGGAGCTGTTTTTT.

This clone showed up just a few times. Here the CDR3 reads CASSRLQNFQPQHF. The DNA for the CDR3 is TGTGCCAGTAGTAGATTACAGAACTTTCAGCCCCAGCATTTT. This rearrangement joins TRBV19 to TRBJ1-5; unclear D gene. CDR1 LNHDA and CDR2 SQIVND come from the germline V gene (reference sequence). V lost 4 bases and J lost 6, with 13 bases in between. The CDR3 extends over 14 amino acids.

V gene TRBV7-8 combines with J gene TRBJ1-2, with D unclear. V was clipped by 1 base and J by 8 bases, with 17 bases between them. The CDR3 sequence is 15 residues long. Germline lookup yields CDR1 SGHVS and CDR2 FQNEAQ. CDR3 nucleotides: TGTGCCAGCAGCTTAGGCTCTCAGACGGGGAAAGGCTACACCTTC. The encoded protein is CASSLGSQTGKGYTF.

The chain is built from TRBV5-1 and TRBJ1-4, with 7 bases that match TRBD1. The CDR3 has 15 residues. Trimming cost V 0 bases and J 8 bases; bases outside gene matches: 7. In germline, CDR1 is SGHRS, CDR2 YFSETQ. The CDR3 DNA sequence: TGCGCCAGCAGCTTGGGACAGGGTCGGGGAGAAAAACTGTTTTTT. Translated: CASSLGQGRGEKLFF.

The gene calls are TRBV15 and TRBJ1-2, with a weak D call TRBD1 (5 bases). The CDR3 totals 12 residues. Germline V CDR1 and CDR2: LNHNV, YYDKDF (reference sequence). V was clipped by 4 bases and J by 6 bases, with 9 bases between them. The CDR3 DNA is TGTGCCACCAGCAATCGAGGGGATGGCTACACCTTC. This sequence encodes CATSNRGDGYTF.

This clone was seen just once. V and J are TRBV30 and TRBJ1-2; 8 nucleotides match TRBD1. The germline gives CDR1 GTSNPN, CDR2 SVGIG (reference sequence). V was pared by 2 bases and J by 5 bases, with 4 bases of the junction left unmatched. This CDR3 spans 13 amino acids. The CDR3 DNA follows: TGTGCCTGGAGTAGGCAGGGGGCGTATGGCTACACCTTC. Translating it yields CAWSRQGAYGYTF. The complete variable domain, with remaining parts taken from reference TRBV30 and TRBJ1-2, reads SQTIHQWPATLVQPVGSPLSLECTVEGTSNPNLYWYRQAAGRGLQLLFYSVGIGQISSEVPQNLSASRPQDRQFILSSKKLLLSDSGFYLCAWSRQGAYGYTFGSGTRLTVV.

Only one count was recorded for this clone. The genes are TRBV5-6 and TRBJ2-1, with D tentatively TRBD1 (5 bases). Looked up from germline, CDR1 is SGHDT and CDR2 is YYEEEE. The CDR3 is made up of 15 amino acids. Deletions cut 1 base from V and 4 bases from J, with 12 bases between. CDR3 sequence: CASSLKGPSYNEQFF. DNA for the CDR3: TGTGCCAGCAGCTTGAAGGGGCCCAGTTACAATGAGCAGTTCTTC.